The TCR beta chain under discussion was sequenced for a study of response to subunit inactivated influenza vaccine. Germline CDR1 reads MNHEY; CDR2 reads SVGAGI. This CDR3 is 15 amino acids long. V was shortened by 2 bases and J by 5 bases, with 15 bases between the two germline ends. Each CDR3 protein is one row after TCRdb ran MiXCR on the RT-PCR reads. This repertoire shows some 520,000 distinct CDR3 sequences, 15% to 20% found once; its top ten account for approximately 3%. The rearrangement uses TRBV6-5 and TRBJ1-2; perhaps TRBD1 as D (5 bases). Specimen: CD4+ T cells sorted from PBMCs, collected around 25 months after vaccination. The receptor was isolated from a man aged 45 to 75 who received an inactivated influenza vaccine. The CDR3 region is CASSYSPGGEYGYTF. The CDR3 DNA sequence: TGTGCCAGCAGTTACAGTCCAGGAGGGGAGTATGGCTACACCTTC.